This T cell receptor beta chain derives from a study of blood T cells in healthy people across ages. Study-wide results and limits: Older individuals had lower TCR beta diversity per million T cells (the decline was roughly linear). There were more naive CD4+ cells and higher diversity in long-lived donors than in aged donors.

Worth noting for this clonotype: As yet, its antigen is unknown.

The authors ran a second PCR of 7 to 11 cycles using a sample-barcoded 5' primer and a J-beta primer mix. TCRdb processed the 5' RACE reads anew with MiXCR; each CDR3 protein has one entry. The data contain about 1,500,000 distinct CDR3 sequences, about 40% of them singletons. The germline CDR1 and CDR2 sequences are SGHTA and FQGNSA. The V gene end was trimmed by 6 bases and the J gene end by 4 bases; junction bases not matched to a gene: 11. The CDR3 runs to 16 residues. The sequence was obtained from a woman between 18 and 29 years old in good health. The chain carries TRBV7-2 and TRBJ2-2, with 7 bases fitting TRBD2. The sequencing input was blood. In DNA form, the CDR3 reads TGTGCCAGCAGTTGGCGAGCCAGCGGGACCACCGGGGAGCTGTTTTTT. This encodes CASSWRASGTTGELFF.